These T cell receptor beta chains were read from a single sample in a study of cytomegalovirus exposure and HLA in healthy donors. Using immunoSEQ multiplex PCR, the repertoire was profiled, and TCRdb retains in-frame clones only, with some absent. The sample contains roughly 110,000 clones, 80% to 90% of which appear only once. The sequenced material came from PBMCs. Every receptor here comes from a man aged 50-59 years in good health and CMV-seronegative. Both conserved end residues are part of each CDR3. The D gene is left open where the match is weak. The size of a clone is reported for some rows only, either as once, few or many, or as a class for expanded clones.

j_call	v_call	clone_size	d_call	cdr3_aa	cdr3_nt
TRBJ1-2	TRBV7-9	-	-	CASSLAVAGTGGYTF	TGTGCCAGCAGCTTAGCGGTCGCAGGGACTGGTGGCTACACCTTC
TRBJ2-1	TRBV27	-	-	CASSSFAGAYNEQFF	TGTGCCAGCAGTTCATTCGCGGGGGCTTACAATGAGCAGTTCTTC
TRBJ1-5	TRBV2	-	-	CASTRGNQPQHF	TGTGCCAGCACAAGGGGGAATCAGCCCCAGCATTTT
TRBJ1-2	TRBV6-5	-	-	CASRPRSHGYTF	TGTGCCAGCAGGCCCCGCAGTCATGGCTACACCTTC
TRBJ1-4	TRBV6-1	-	TRBD1	CASTEGQAINEKLFF	TGTGCCAGCACCGAGGGACAGGCGATAAATGAAAAACTGTTTTTT
TRBJ2-5	TRBV6-6	once	TRBD1	CASSLQGMETQYF	TGTGCCAGCAGTTTACAGGGGATGGAGACCCAGTACTTC
TRBJ2-2	TRBV5-4	few	TRBD2	CASSFGRTPGLSNTGELFF	TGTGCCAGCAGCTTCGGAAGAACACCGGGACTATCGAACACCGGGGAGCTGTTTTTT
TRBJ1-4	TRBV29-1	once	-	CGGGQGEKLFF	TGCGGCGGGGGGCAGGGGGAAAAACTGTTTTTT
TRBJ2-2	TRBV10-1	-	TRBD2	CASSERLAGANTGELFF	TGCGCCAGCAGTGAGCGTCTAGCGGGCGCGAACACCGGGGAGCTGTTTTTT
TRBJ2-5	TRBV2	-	-	CASSELERRETQYF	TGTGCCAGCAGTGAACTCGAGCGGCGGGAGACCCAGTACTTC
TRBJ2-7	TRBV10-1	-	TRBD2	CASSGQLLLAPPRPPSYEQYF	TGCGCCAGCAGTGGGCAGCTATTACTAGCGCCGCCACGGCCCCCCTCCTACGAGCAGTACTTC
TRBJ2-5	TRBV5-1	-	-	CASSLAAEGAQYF	TGCGCCAGCAGCTTGGCGGCGGAGGGAGCCCAGTACTTC
TRBJ2-1	TRBV10-3	-	-	CAISSSTGHNEQFF	TGTGCCATCAGTAGTTCGACAGGACACAATGAGCAGTTCTTC
TRBJ2-3	TRBV7-8	-	TRBD1	CASSLWGQGYSKDTQYF	TGTGCCAGCAGCTTGTGGGGACAGGGTTATTCAAAAGATACGCAGTATTTT
TRBJ1-1	TRBV7-3	-	TRBD1	CASSPGPFRQGSNTEAFF	TGTGCCAGCAGCCCTGGGCCCTTCCGACAGGGATCGAACACTGAAGCTTTCTTT
TRBJ2-3	TRBV19	-	TRBD2	CASSPGRVTLGSTDTQYF	TGTGCCAGTAGTCCGGGGAGGGTCACCCTCGGATCCACAGATACGCAGTATTTT
TRBJ2-2	TRBV7-9	-	TRBD1	CASSFVRTGIPGELFF	TGTGCCAGCAGCTTTGTTCGGACAGGAATACCCGGGGAGCTGTTTTTT
TRBJ1-4	TRBV15	-	-	CATSRVSGAGEKLFF	TGTGCCACCAGCAGAGTGTCAGGGGCGGGTGAAAAACTGTTTTTT
TRBJ1-4	TRBV5-1	-	TRBD1	CASSWQQGANEKLFF	TGCGCCAGCAGCTGGCAACAGGGGGCTAATGAAAAACTGTTTTTT
TRBJ1-1	TRBV27	few	-	CASSQSLNTEAFF	TGTGCCAGCAGTCAAAGCTTAAACACTGAAGCTTTCTTT
TRBJ2-7	TRBV27	-	-	CASSTTLSSYEQYF	TGTGCCAGCAGTACGACATTGAGCTCCTACGAGCAGTACTTC
TRBJ1-4	TRBV6-1	-	-	CASNKGRGEKLFF	TGTGCCAGCAACAAAGGCCGAGGGGAAAAACTGTTTTTT
TRBJ1-1	TRBV7-2	once	TRBD1	CASTLTGSGTEAFF	TGTGCCAGCACCCTGACAGGGAGCGGAACTGAAGCTTTCTTT